This record covers a single T cell receptor beta chain. Its antigen remains unidentified. RNA transcripts gave rise to amplified TCR beta CDR3 regions. RT-PCR in the first round (using the HTBI primer set) targeted the TCR CDR3. TCRdb reprocessed the multiplex PCR reads with MiXCR, giving one entry per CDR3 protein. The data show roughly 500,000 distinct CDR3 sequences, 40% to 55% seen once. This CDR3 spans 16 amino acids. Germline values: CDR1 SEHNR, CDR2 FQNEAQ (reference sequence). Trimming removed 1 base from V and 0 bases from J; junction bases left unmatched: 4. This sample was taken from a study of T cells in Graves' hyperthyroidism and ophthalmopathy. Exclusion of patients followed from uncontrolled infection, other autoimmune disease, pregnancy or lactation. General study results and limits: Blood samples included most of the expanded thyroid clonotypes exceeding 0.001. Ophthalmopathy was model-predicted a median roughly six months pre-onset. Ophthalmopathy could be told apart from stable hyperthyroidism with a 13 V-J model.

The genes are TRBV7-9 and TRBJ2-5, with 8 bases aligning to TRBD2. The receptor was derived from an adult woman with Graves' disease, either hyperthyroidism or ophthalmopathy (not recorded which). The specimen was peripheral blood or thyroid tissue (not recorded which). The CDR3 DNA is TGTGCCAGCAGCTTAGAAGTAGCGGGGTACCAAGAGACCCAGTACTTC. Its protein product is CASSLEVAGYQETQYF.